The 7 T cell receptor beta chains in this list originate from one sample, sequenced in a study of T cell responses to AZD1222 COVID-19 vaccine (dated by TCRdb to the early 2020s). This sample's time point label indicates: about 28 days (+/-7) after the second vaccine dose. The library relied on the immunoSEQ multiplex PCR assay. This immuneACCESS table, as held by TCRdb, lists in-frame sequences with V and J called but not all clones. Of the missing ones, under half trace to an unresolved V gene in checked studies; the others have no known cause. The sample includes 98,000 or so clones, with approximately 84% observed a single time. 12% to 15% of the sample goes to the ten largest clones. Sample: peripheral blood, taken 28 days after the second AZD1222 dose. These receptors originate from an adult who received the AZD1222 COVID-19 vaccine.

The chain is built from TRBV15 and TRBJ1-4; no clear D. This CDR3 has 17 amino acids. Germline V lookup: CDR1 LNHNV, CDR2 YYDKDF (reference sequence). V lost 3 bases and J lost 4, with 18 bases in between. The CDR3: CATSSTLEVSDNEKLFF. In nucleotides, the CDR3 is TGTGCCACCAGCAGCACCCTTGAAGTTTCAGATAATGAAAAACTGTTTTTT.

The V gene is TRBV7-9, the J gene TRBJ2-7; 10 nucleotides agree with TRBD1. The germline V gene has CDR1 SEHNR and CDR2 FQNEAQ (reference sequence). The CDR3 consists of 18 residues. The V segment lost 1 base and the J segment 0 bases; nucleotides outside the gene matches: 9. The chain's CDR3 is CASSLGVGDRGGSYEQYF. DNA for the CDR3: TGTGCCAGCAGCTTAGGGGTCGGGGACAGGGGAGGCTCCTACGAGCAGTACTTC.

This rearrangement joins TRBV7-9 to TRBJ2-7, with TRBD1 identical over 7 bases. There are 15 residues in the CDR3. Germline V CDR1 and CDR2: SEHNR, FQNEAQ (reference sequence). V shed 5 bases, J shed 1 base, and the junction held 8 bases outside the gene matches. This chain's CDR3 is CASSATDRVSYEQYF. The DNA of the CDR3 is TGTGCCAGCAGCGCCACTGACAGGGTATCCTACGAGCAGTACTTC. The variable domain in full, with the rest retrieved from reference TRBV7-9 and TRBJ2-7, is DTGVSQNPRHKITKRGQNVTFRCDPISEHNRLYWYRQTLGQGPEFLTYFQNEAQLEKSRLLSDRFSAERPKGSFSTLEIQRTEQGDSAMYLCASSATDRVSYEQYFGPGTRLTVT.

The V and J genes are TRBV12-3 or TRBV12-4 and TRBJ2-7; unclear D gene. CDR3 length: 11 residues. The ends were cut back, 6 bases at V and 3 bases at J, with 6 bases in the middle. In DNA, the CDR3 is TGTGCCAGCAGAGGGTACTACGAGCAGTACTTC. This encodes CASRGYYEQYF.

In DNA form, the CDR3 reads TGCAGTGCTAGCGGGGGCCTTGGCTACACCTTC. It specifies CSASGGLGYTF. The rearrangement uses TRBV20-1 and TRBJ1-2, with D maybe TRBD1 (6 bases). V was clipped by 3 bases and J by 7 bases, with 9 bases between them. CDR1 and CDR2 from the germline V gene are DFQATT and SNEGSKA (reference sequence). The CDR3 is 11 residues long.

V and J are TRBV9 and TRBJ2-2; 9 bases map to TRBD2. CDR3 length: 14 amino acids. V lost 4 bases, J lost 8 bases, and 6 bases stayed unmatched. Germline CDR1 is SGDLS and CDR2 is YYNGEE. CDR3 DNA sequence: TGTGCCAGCAGCTCTCGGACTAGCGAGGGGGAGCTGTTTTTT. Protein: CASSSRTSEGELFF.

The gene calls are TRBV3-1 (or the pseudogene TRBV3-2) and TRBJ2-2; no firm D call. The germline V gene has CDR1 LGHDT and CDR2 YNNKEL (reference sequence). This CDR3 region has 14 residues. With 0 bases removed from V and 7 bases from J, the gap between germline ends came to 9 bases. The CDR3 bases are TGTGCCAGCAGCCAAGATTTGCGACTCGGGGAGCTGTTTTTT. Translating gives CASSQDLRLGELFF.